Reported below is one TCR beta chain. Its antigen is as yet unknown. Germline values: CDR1 MNHNS, CDR2 SASEGT. This CDR3 is built from 15 residues. This record comes from a study of cytomegalovirus exposure and HLA in healthy donors. Study information: Around 83% of more than 300 genotyped donors fell in the Caucasian-associated ancestry cluster. Study-wide results and limits: Follow-up analysis found HLA locus-dependent TCR association rates, highest for DRB1 and lowest for HLA-C.

The PCR had 60 Vbeta and 13 Jbeta primers. Repertoires were generated with immunoSEQ multiplex PCR, while TCRdb's copy carries only in-frame clones and drops some. This repertoire includes approximately 93,000 clones. The J gene is TRBJ2-5, the V gene TRBV6-1; 8 nucleotides agree with TRBD1. The end of the DNA aligns better with TRBJ2-7, so the J call may be wrong. The receptor was isolated from a woman aged 25 to 39 in good health and CMV-seronegative. Sequencing was performed on PBMCs. This chain's CDR3 is CASSLGWQGAYEQYF. DNA for the CDR3: TGTGCCAGCAGCCTTGGTTGGCAGGGGGCGTACGAGCAGTACTTC.